The 19 T cell receptor beta chains in this list originate from one sample, sequenced in a study of CD8 T cells in ankylosing spondylitis. TCRdb reprocessed the 5' RACE reads with MiXCR, giving one entry per CDR3 protein. The sample contains a few hundred thousand distinct CDR3 sequences, approximately 12% of which appear only once. Sample: blood, either unsorted or a sorted T cell fraction (not recorded which). The source is a male donor with ankylosing spondylitis or in good health (not recorded which).

This clonotype has only a few counts. The chain links TRBV5-1 to TRBJ2-5, with 7 nucleotides matching TRBD1. The germline gives CDR1 SGHRS, CDR2 YFSETQ. The CDR3 has 15 amino acids. Trimming took 0 bases from V and 9 from J; bases not matched to a gene: 11. CDR3 region: CASSLDQTGWTAQYF. Written as DNA, the CDR3 is TGCGCCAGCAGCTTGGACCAGACAGGGTGGACGGCCCAGTACTTC. The whole variable domain, remainder taken from reference TRBV5-1 and TRBJ2-5, is KAGVTQTPRYLIKTRGQQVTLSCSPISGHRSVSWYQQTPGQGLQFLFEYFSETQRNKGNFPGRFSGRQFSNSRSEMNVSTLELGDSALYLCASSLDQTGWTAQYFGPGTRLLVL.

There are many counts of this clonotype. This sequence joins TRBV24-1 and TRBJ1-5, with a tentative D call TRBD1 (6 bases). Trimming removed 5 bases at V and 2 bases at J, with 12 bases between. Germline V gene lookup returns CDR1 KGHDR and CDR2 SFDVKD. This CDR3 comprises 15 residues. CDR3 nucleotide sequence: TGTGCCACCAGTGTAAGAGGGGGATGCAATCAGCCCCAGCATTTT. It is translated as CATSVRGGCNQPQHF.

This clonotype occurred many times. This chain joins TRBV20-1 and TRBJ2-7, with D unclear. The CDR3 consists of 11 residues. Trimming took off 4 bases at V and 3 bases at J, with 7 bases between the two ends. The germline V gene has CDR1 DFQATT and CDR2 SNEGSKA (reference sequence). CDR3 protein: CSANGYYEQYF. The CDR3 DNA sequence: TGCAGTGCTAATGGATACTACGAGCAGTACTTC.

This clonotype showed up many times. The chain has TRBV5-4 and TRBJ2-1; D tentatively reads TRBD1 or TRBD2 (7 bases each). CDR1 and CDR2 (germline): SGHNT, YYREEE (reference sequence). V was trimmed by 3 bases and J by 1 base, leaving 29 bases between them. CDR3 length: 21 amino acids. CDR3 in DNA: TGTGCCAGCAGCTCCTTGCAGGGGGGAGGGAAGAGGAGGGGGTCCTACAATGAGCAGTTCTTC. Amino acids: CASSSLQGGGKRRGSYNEQFF.

This clonotype was seen many times. V usage is TRBV12-3 or TRBV12-4 and J usage is TRBJ1-1; TRBD1 is a possible D gene (6 bases). V lost 7 bases, J lost 4 bases, and 10 bases lay in between. This CDR3 has 12 amino acids. DNA for the CDR3: TGTGCCAGCATCCTACAGGGCACTGAAGCTTTCTTT. This gives the protein CASILQGTEAFF.

This clonotype was recorded at least ten times. The J gene is TRBJ2-3, the V gene TRBV5-1; D call uncertain. The V end was cut by 6 bases, the J end by 10 bases, with 9 bases between. The CDR3 spans 10 residues. From germline, CDR1 is SGHRS and CDR2 YFSETQ. CDR3 loop: CASNPIAQYF. The CDR3 DNA is TGCGCCAGCAACCCCATAGCGCAGTATTTT.

This clonotype occurred many times. This chain uses TRBV24-1 with TRBJ2-1; TRBD2 matches 10 bases. This CDR3 is 16 amino acids long. CDR1 and CDR2 (germline): KGHDR, SFDVKD. V lost 7 bases to trimming and J lost 3 bases; unmatched junction nucleotides: 8. The CDR3 coding sequence is TGTGCCACCAGCCGTTCTAGGACTAGCGGCTACAATGAGCAGTTCTTC. Translated, it gives CATSRSRTSGYNEQFF.

This clonotype was observed at least ten times. For the CDR3, the DNA is TGTGCCAGCAGCCAGGCGGGACACGAGGGTGAAAAACTGTTTTTT. It specifies CASSQAGHEGEKLFF. V and J are TRBV3-1 and TRBJ1-4; the D gene is possibly TRBD1 (6 bases). CDR1 is LGHDT and CDR2 is YNNKEL in the germline V gene (reference sequence). Trimming removed 3 bases at V and 7 bases at J, with 15 bases between. The CDR3 totals 15 residues.

On this clonotype: A read error may be the cause here, since a much bigger clone is one base away. The chain combines TRBV5-1 with TRBJ2-5; D gene ambiguous. The CDR3 runs to 15 residues. Germline V gives CDR1 SGHRS, CDR2 YFSETQ. The CDR3 bases are TGCGCCAGCAGATTGGCGTTCAGGTACCAAGAGACCCAGTACTTC. Encoded protein: CASRLAFRYQETQYF.

Many counts were recorded for this clonotype. This chain joins TRBV12-3 or TRBV12-4 and TRBJ2-2; 8 nucleotides line up with TRBD1. This CDR3 has 16 amino acids. Unmatched junction bases numbered 8, after V lost 6 bases and J lost 2 bases. As DNA, the CDR3 is TGTGCCAGCAGAGACCGGGGACAGGTTAACACCGGGGAGCTGTTTTTT. As protein: CASRDRGQVNTGELFF.

This clonotype was seen at least ten times. The chain recombines TRBV5-1 with TRBJ2-5; the D gene could be TRBD1 or TRBD2 (5 bases each). This CDR3 is 14 amino acids long. Germline V gene sequence: CDR1 SGHRS, CDR2 YFSETQ. Trimming cost V 0 bases and J 4 bases, with 10 bases left between them. The CDR3 spells CASSLATGGETQYF. In DNA form, the CDR3 reads TGCGCCAGCAGCTTGGCCACAGGAGGAGAGACCCAGTACTTC. Complete variable domain (other parts from reference TRBV5-1 and TRBJ2-5): KAGVTQTPRYLIKTRGQQVTLSCSPISGHRSVSWYQQTPGQGLQFLFEYFSETQRNKGNFPGRFSGRQFSNSRSEMNVSTLELGDSALYLCASSLATGGETQYFGPGTRLLVL.

This clonotype has a count of ten or more. The V and J genes are TRBV12-3 or TRBV12-4 and TRBJ2-6; no reliable D call. This CDR3 is 17 amino acids long. Trimming took 3 bases from V and 0 from J, leaving 12 bases between them. CDR3 loop: CASSFSGSYSGANVLTF. The CDR3 region has the DNA TGTGCCAGCAGTTTCTCTGGCTCTTACTCTGGGGCCAACGTCCTGACTTTC.

This clonotype has only one observation. A much larger clone lies a single base off, so this may be a read error. The V gene is TRBV2, the J gene TRBJ2-2; 8 bases map to TRBD1. This CDR3 comprises 15 residues. Per the germline V gene, CDR1 is SNHLY and CDR2 is FYNNEI. The CDR3 coding sequence is TGTGTCAGCAGTGCTGACAGGGGTGTGACCGGGGAGCTGTTTTTT. It is translated as CVSSADRGVTGELFF.

This clonotype appeared many times. The chain joins TRBV20-1 to TRBJ1-5, with D perhaps matching TRBD1 (5 bases). The germline V gene has CDR1 DFQATT and CDR2 SNEGSKA (reference sequence). V lost 1 base to trimming and J lost 5 bases, with 12 bases between them. The CDR3 sequence is 14 residues long. CDR3 loop: CSARGGDGYQPQHF. CDR3 DNA sequence: TGCAGTGCTAGAGGGGGGGACGGCTATCAGCCCCAGCATTTT.

This clonotype was seen just once. The chain couples TRBV2 to TRBJ1-2, with 7 bases lining up with TRBD1. The CDR3 covers 15 residues. Germline assignment: CDR1 SNHLY and CDR2 FYNNEI. The ends lost 8 bases at V and 7 bases at J; junction bases unmatched: 16. In DNA, the CDR3 is TGTGCCAGCGATCCACCAGGGGGGCAGTTGGCTGGCTACACCTTC. It codes for CASDPPGGQLAGYTF.

This clonotype was seen many times. The rearrangement links TRBV5-1 to TRBJ2-5; a possible D gene is TRBD1 (5 bases). V was trimmed by 9 bases and J by 4 bases, leaving 19 bases between them. Germline-derived CDR1 and CDR2 are SGHRS and YFSETQ. The CDR3 spans 14 residues. The CDR3 nucleotides read TGCGCCACCAAAGCAGGGTCTCCTTCAGAGACCCAGTACTTC. This translates into CATKAGSPSETQYF.

This clonotype was seen at least ten times. V usage is TRBV29-1 and J usage is TRBJ2-3; D is undetermined. Germline V gene data show CDR1 as SQVTM and CDR2 as ANQGSEA. Trimming shortened V by 2 bases and J by 2 bases, and 11 bases separated the two germline ends. The CDR3 is 14 amino acids. This CDR3 is CSVEPVGDTDTQYF. CDR3 coding DNA: TGCAGCGTTGAACCGGTGGGTGACACAGATACGCAGTATTTT.

The rearrangement links TRBV20-1 to TRBJ2-3, with TRBD1 identical over 10 bases. Germline loops: CDR1 DFQATT, CDR2 SNEGSKA (reference sequence). The CDR3 has 14 residues. The J segment lost 3 bases and the V segment lost 6 bases, leaving 6 bases of the junction unmatched. CDR3 protein: CSATPGQGTDTQYF. The CDR3 nucleotides read TGCAGTGCAACACCGGGACAGGGGACAGATACGCAGTATTTT.

This clonotype showed up just a few times. V is TRBV20-1 and J is TRBJ2-7, with 8 bases fitting TRBD1. This CDR3 comprises 14 residues. The ends lost 3 bases at V and 2 bases at J; junction bases unmatched: 6. Germline V gives CDR1 DFQATT, CDR2 SNEGSKA (reference sequence). The CDR3 protein is CSARRTGLPYEQYF. CDR3 nucleotide sequence: TGCAGTGCTAGGAGGACAGGGTTGCCCTACGAGCAGTACTTC.